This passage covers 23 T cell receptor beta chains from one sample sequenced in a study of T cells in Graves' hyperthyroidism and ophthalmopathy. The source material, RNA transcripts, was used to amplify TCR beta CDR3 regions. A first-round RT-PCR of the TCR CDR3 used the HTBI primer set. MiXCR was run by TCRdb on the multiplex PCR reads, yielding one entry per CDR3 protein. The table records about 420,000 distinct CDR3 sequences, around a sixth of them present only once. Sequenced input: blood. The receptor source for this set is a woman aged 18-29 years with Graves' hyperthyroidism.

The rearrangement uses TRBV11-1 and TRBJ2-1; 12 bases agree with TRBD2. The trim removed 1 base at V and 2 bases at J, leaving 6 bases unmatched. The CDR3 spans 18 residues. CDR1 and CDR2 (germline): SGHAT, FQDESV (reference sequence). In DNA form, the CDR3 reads TGTGCCAGCAGCTTAGGGGGATGGACTAGCGGGACCTACAATGAGCAGTTCTTC. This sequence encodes CASSLGGWTSGTYNEQFF.

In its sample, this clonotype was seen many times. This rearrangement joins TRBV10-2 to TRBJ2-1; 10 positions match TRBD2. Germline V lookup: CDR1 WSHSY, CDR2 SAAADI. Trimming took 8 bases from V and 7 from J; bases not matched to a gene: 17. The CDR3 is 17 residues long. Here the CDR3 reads CASLTSGEGIWGNEQFF. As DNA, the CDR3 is TGCGCCAGCCTTACTAGCGGGGAGGGGATTTGGGGGAATGAGCAGTTCTTC.

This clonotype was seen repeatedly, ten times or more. The CDR3 reads CASSLDGVSNQPQHF. The CDR3 DNA reads as TGCGCCAGCAGCTTGGATGGGGTCAGCAATCAGCCCCAGCATTTT. This chain connects TRBV5-1 to TRBJ1-5; D is unresolved. CDR1 and CDR2 from the germline V gene are SGHRS and YFSETQ. The CDR3 covers 15 residues. Trimming cost V 0 bases and J 1 base, with 8 bases left between them.

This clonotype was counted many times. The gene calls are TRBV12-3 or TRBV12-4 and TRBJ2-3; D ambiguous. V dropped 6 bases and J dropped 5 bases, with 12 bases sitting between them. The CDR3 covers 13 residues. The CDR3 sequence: CASSRRRLDTQYF. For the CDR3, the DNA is TGTGCCAGCAGCCGCCGTAGGTTAGATACGCAGTATTTT.

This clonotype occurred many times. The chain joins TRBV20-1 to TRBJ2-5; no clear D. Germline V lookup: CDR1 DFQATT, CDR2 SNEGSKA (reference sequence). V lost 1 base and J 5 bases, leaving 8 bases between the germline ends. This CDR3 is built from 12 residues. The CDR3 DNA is TGCAGTGCTAGAGCCTCCCTGGAGACCCAGTACTTC. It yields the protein CSARASLETQYF.

CDR3 coding DNA: TGTGCCAGCAGCAGCCGTCCCGGGACTAGCGGGGGGGCCGGGGAGACCCAGTACTTC. Translated, it gives CASSSRPGTSGGAGETQYF. The chain joins TRBV5-6 to TRBJ2-5; 16 bases line up with TRBD2. V dropped 4 bases and J dropped 5; count of bases not matched to a gene: 14. CDR3 length: 19 residues. Germline lookup yields CDR1 SGHDT and CDR2 YYEEEE. The complete variable domain, with remaining parts taken from reference TRBV5-6 and TRBJ2-5, reads DAGVTQSPTHLIKTRGQQVTLRCSPKSGHDTVSWYQQALGQGPQFIFQYYEEEERQRGNFPDRFSGHQFPNYSSELNVNALLLGDSALYLCASSSRPGTSGGAGETQYFGPGTRLLVL.

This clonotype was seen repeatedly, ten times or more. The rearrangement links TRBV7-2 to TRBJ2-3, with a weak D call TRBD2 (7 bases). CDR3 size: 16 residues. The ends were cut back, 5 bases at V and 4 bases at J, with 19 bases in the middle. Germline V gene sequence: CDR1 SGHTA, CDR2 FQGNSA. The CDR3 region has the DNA TGTGCCAGCAGCAGGAGGGGGGGCTCGCCCGCAGATACGCAGTATTTT. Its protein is CASSRRGGSPADTQYF.

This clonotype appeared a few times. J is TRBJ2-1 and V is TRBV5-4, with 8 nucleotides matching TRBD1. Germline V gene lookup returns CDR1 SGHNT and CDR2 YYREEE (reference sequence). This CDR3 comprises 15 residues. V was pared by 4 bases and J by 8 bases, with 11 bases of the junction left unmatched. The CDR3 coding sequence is TGTGCCAGCAGCCCTACTGGGCAGGGGGCCTATGAGCAGTTCTTC. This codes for CASSPTGQGAYEQFF.

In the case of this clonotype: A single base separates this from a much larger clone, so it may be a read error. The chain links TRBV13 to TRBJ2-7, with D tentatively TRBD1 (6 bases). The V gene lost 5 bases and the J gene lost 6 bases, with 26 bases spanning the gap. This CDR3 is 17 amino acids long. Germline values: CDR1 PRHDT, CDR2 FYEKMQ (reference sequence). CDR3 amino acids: CASSPPVVPNRESEQYF. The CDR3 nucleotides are TGTGCCAGCAGCCCTCCCGTTGTGCCTAACAGGGAGAGCGAGCAGTACTTC.

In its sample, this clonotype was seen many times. CDR3 sequence reads: CASSYPDGGQGSYEQYF. CDR3 coding DNA: TGTGCCAGCAGTTACCCTGATGGGGGACAGGGGTCCTACGAGCAGTACTTC. The chain links TRBV6-6 to TRBJ2-7, with 10 bases fitting TRBD1. The CDR3 extends over 17 amino acids. Germline trimming cut 2 bases from V and 1 base from J; bases unmatched to any gene: 8. From germline, CDR1 is MNHNY and CDR2 SVGAGI (reference sequence).

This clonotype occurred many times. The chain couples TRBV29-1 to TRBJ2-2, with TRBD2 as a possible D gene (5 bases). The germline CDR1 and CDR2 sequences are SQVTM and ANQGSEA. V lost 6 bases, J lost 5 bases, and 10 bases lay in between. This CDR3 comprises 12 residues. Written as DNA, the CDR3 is TGCAGCGTCGGTGGGAGAACCGGGGAGCTGTTTTTT. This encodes CSVGGRTGELFF.

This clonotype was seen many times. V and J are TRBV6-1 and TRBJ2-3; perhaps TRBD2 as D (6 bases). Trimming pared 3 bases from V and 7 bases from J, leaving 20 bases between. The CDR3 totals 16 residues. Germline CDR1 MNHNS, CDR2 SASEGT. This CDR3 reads CASSEMWGGEENTQYF. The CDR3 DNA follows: TGTGCCAGCAGTGAGATGTGGGGAGGCGAGGAAAATACGCAGTATTTT.

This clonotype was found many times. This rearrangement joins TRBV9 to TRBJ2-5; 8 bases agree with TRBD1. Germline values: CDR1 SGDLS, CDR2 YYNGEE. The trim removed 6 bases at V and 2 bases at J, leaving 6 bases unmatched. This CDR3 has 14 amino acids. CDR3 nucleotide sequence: TGTGCCAGCACCCGACAGGGGCGACAAGAGACCCAGTACTTC. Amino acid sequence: CASTRQGRQETQYF.

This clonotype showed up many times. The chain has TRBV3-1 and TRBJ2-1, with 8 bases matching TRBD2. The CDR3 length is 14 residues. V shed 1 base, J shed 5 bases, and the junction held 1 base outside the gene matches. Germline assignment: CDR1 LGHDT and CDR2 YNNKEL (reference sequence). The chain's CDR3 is CASSQAGGDNEQFF. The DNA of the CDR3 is TGTGCCAGCAGCCAAGCGGGGGGGGACAATGAGCAGTTCTTC.

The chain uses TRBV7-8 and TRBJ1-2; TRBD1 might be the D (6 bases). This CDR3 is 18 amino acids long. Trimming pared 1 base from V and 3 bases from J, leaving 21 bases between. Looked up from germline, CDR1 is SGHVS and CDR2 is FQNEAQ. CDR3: CASSLVPGHETPDYGYTF. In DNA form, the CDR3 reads TGTGCCAGCAGCTTAGTCCCGGGACATGAGACTCCTGACTATGGCTACACCTTC.

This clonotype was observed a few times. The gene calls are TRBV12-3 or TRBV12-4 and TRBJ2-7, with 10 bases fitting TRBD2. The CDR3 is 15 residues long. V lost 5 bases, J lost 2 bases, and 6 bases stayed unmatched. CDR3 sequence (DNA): TGTGCCAGCAGTCGACGGACTAGCGGAACCTACGAGCAGTACTTC. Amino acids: CASSRRTSGTYEQYF.

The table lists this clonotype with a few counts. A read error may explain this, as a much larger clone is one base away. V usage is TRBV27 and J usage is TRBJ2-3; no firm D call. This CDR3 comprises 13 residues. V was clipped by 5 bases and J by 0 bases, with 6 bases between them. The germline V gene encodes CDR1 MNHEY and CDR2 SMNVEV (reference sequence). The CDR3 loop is CASSPFSTDTQYF. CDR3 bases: TGTGCCAGCAGTCCCTTTAGCACAGATACGCAGTATTTT.

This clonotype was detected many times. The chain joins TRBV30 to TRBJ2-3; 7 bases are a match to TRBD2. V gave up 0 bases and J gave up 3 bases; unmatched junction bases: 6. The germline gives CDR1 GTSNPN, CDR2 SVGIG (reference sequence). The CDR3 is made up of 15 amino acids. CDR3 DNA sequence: TGTGCCTGGAGTGTAACTAGCGTTGTAACAGATACGCAGTATTTT. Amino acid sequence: CAWSVTSVVTDTQYF.

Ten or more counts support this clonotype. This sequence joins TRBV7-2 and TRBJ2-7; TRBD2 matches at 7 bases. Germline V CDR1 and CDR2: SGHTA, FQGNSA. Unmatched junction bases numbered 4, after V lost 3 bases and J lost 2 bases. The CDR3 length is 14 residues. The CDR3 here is CASSFSSGTYEQYF. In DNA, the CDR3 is TGTGCCAGCAGCTTCTCTAGCGGCACCTACGAGCAGTACTTC.

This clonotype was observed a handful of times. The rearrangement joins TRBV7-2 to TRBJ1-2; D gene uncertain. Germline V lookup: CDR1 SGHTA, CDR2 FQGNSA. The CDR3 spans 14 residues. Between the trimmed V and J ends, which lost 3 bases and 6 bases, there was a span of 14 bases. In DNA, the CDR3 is TGTGCCAGCAGCTTGGGCACCCCAAGCAATGGCTACACCTTC. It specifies CASSLGTPSNGYTF.

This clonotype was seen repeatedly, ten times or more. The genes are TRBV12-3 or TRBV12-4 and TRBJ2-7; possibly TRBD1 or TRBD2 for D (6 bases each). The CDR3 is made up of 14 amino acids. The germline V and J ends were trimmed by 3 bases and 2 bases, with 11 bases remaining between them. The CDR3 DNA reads TGTGCCAGCAGTTTGCGGGACACTCCCTACGAGCAGTACTTC. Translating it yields CASSLRDTPYEQYF.

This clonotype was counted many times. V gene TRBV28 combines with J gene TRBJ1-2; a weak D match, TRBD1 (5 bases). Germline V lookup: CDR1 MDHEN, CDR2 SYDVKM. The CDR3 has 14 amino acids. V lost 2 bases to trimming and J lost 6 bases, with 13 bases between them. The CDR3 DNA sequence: TGTGCCAGCAGTTTACCCCTGGGGCGGGATGGCTACACCTTC. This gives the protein CASSLPLGRDGYTF.

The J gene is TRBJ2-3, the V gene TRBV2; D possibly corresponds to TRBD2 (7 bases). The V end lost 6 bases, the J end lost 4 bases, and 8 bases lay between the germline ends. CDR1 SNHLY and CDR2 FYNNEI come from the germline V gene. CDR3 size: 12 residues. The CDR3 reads CASRGGPDTQYF. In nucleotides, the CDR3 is TGTGCCAGCAGGGGGGGGCCAGATACGCAGTATTTT.